This T cell receptor (beta chain) was recovered during a study of cytomegalovirus exposure and HLA in healthy donors. General study points: Using the classifier, cytomegalovirus status was reportedly diagnosed with high specificity and sensitivity. In a later analysis, across HLA loci, associated TCR counts were highest for DRB1, lowest for HLA-C.

Vbeta (60) and Jbeta (13) primers were used in the PCR. Profiled with immunoSEQ multiplex PCR; TCRdb holds only in-frame clones, not every one. The profile covers 110,000 or so clones, with approximately 69% appearing a single time and approximately 3% taken by the ten largest. Comments on this clone: Its antigen is as yet unknown.

The CDR3 is made up of 14 amino acids. Trimming took 5 bases from V and 1 from J, leaving 9 bases between them. CDR1 and CDR2 (germline): SGHRS, YFSETQ. The J gene is TRBJ2-2, the V gene TRBV5-1; D is unclear. Specimen: PBMCs. This clonotype was obtained from a young man in good health and CMV-seronegative. The CDR3 DNA reads as TGCGCCAGCAGGACCCCAGGGAACACCGGGGAGCTGTTTTTT. It is translated as CASRTPGNTGELFF.